The sequence of this TCR beta chain was determined in a study of shared clonotypes between healthy human individuals. Positive CCR7 selection of CD45RO-negative cells yielded the naive CD8 cells, and terminally differentiated effector memory CD45RA+ cells were excluded. Healthy HIV-negative adults with no recent acute infections or vaccinations were recruited as donors. Germline CDR1 and CDR2: SGHDT and YYEEEE. There are 14 residues in the CDR3. The germline V and J ends were trimmed by 3 bases and 4 bases, with 13 bases remaining between them. With regard to this clone: Its antigen is unidentified.

Study outcomes and limitations: What naive subsets generally showed was a larger estimated richness than memory subsets showed.

Deep-level assay runs were performed. The table came from immunoSEQ multiplex PCR; TCRdb's copy has only in-frame clones and leaves some out. The sample carries some 2,000,000 clones, about 95% recorded once. This TCR was recovered from a man between 18 and 29 years old in good health. This chain joins TRBV5-6 and TRBJ1-1; possible D gene TRBD1, 6 bases. The sample comprised naive CD8+ T cells sorted from blood. This CDR3 is CASSSPGGGTEAFF. In nucleotides, the CDR3 is TGTGCCAGCAGCTCCCCCGGAGGGGGCACTGAAGCTTTCTTT.